The rows below give T cell receptor beta chains drawn from one sample of a study of T-cell reconstitution after alpha-beta-depleted transplantation in children. TCRdb used MiXCR to reprocess the PCR reads, holding one entry per CDR3 protein. The sample records 450,000 to 600,000 distinct CDR3 sequences, around 18% being singletons. Sequences were derived from PBMCs from the stem cell graft donor, sampled from the stem cell graft. These receptor sequences come from a human donor who donated a stem cell graft to a child with acute lymphoblastic leukemia. CDR3s include the opening cysteine and the closing phenylalanine or tryptophan. Fields, in order: J gene, V gene, D gene, clone size, CDR3 DNA, CDR3 protein. A D gene is named only where the DNA matches it firmly. The size field is filled for only some rows; it gives once, few, many or a size class.

j_gene: TRBJ1-1
v_gene: TRBV12-3/TRBV12-4
d_gene: NA
abundance: few
CDR3nt: TGTGCCAGCAGTTGGCCCACACATTTAGGGAAACTGAACACTGAAGCTTTCTTT
CDR3aa: CASSWPTHLGKLNTEAFF

j_gene: TRBJ2-1
v_gene: TRBV6-5
d_gene: TRBD2
abundance: few
CDR3nt: TGTGCCAGCAGTTACTCGAGCGGGATCTCCTACAATGAGCAGTTCTTC
CDR3aa: CASSYSSGISYNEQFF

j_gene: TRBJ2-2
v_gene: TRBV20-1
d_gene: NA
abundance: NA
CDR3nt: TGCAGTGCTAGCGGGAGATGGGGGGAGCTGTTTTTT
CDR3aa: CSASGRWGELFF

j_gene: TRBJ2-7
v_gene: TRBV19
d_gene: NA
abundance: few
CDR3nt: TGTGCCAGTAGTATCAAAAGGTCCCCAACCTACGAGCAGTACTTC
CDR3aa: CASSIKRSPTYEQYF

j_gene: TRBJ2-5
v_gene: TRBV12-3/TRBV12-4
d_gene: TRBD2
abundance: NA
CDR3nt: TGTGCCAGCAGTCGCGGGAGATTCGATCTCCAGTACTTC
CDR3aa: CASSRGRFDLQYF

j_gene: TRBJ2-1
v_gene: TRBV3-1
d_gene: NA
abundance: few
CDR3nt: TGTGCCAGCAGCCTATCACCAATCTCCTACAATGAGCAGTTCTTC
CDR3aa: CASSLSPISYNEQFF

j_gene: TRBJ2-1
v_gene: TRBV5-1
d_gene: TRBD2
abundance: many
CDR3nt: TGCGCCAGCAGCTTAACTAGCGGGTACAATGAGCAGTTCTTC
CDR3aa: CASSLTSGYNEQFF

j_gene: TRBJ1-5
v_gene: TRBV5-5
d_gene: TRBD1
abundance: NA
CDR3nt: TGTGCCAGCAGCCCTGGGACAGGCTGGAATAGCAATCAGCCCCAGCATTTT
CDR3aa: CASSPGTGWNSNQPQHF

j_gene: TRBJ2-2
v_gene: TRBV6-5
d_gene: NA
abundance: NA
CDR3nt: TGTGCCAGCAGTTACGAGCGGAAGTGGAACACCGGGGAGCTGTTTTTT
CDR3aa: CASSYERKWNTGELFF

j_gene: TRBJ2-7
v_gene: TRBV6-2/TRBV6-3
d_gene: TRBD1
abundance: few
CDR3nt: TGTGCCAGCACCTATCGACCGGGACAGAGCTACGAGCAGTACTTC
CDR3aa: CASTYRPGQSYEQYF

j_gene: TRBJ2-1
v_gene: TRBV5-6
d_gene: TRBD1
abundance: NA
CDR3nt: TGTGCCAGCAGCCCAGCCGGGACAGGGGGGCATGAGCAGTTCTTC
CDR3aa: CASSPAGTGGHEQFF

j_gene: TRBJ2-7
v_gene: TRBV5-1
d_gene: TRBD1
abundance: NA
CDR3nt: TGCGCCAGCAGCCTAGAACAGGACAGGGCGCGAGGCGAGCAGTACTTC
CDR3aa: CASSLEQDRARGEQYF

j_gene: TRBJ1-1
v_gene: TRBV14
d_gene: NA
abundance: few
CDR3nt: TGTGCCAGCAGCCAACAGAGGAGGAACACTGAAGCTTTCTTT
CDR3aa: CASSQQRRNTEAFF

j_gene: TRBJ1-4
v_gene: TRBV25-1
d_gene: NA
abundance: NA
CDR3nt: TGTGCCAGCAGTGGAGAAGGAGGAGGGATCGAAAAACTGTTTTTT
CDR3aa: CASSGEGGGIEKLFF

j_gene: TRBJ2-7
v_gene: TRBV4-2
d_gene: TRBD2
abundance: NA
CDR3nt: TGTGCCAGCAGCCGGACCATAGCGGGAGATTACGAGCAGTACTTC
CDR3aa: CASSRTIAGDYEQYF

j_gene: TRBJ2-7
v_gene: TRBV5-1
d_gene: NA
abundance: NA
CDR3nt: TGCGCCAGCAGCCCGGAGGGGCAGGGGACGCGGGAGCAGTACTTC
CDR3aa: CASSPEGQGTREQYF

j_gene: TRBJ2-3
v_gene: TRBV11-2
d_gene: NA
abundance: NA
CDR3nt: TGTGCCAGCAGCTTTGGGGATTCAGGGGCAGATACGCAGTATTTT
CDR3aa: CASSFGDSGADTQYF

j_gene: TRBJ2-2
v_gene: TRBV18
d_gene: TRBD1
abundance: NA
CDR3nt: TGTGCCAGCTCACCGCCCGGGACAGGGACCGGGGAGCTGTTTTTT
CDR3aa: CASSPPGTGTGELFF